This T cell receptor (beta chain) is from a study of radiation and T cells in renal cell carcinoma. This clone was seen only a few times. V lost 5 bases, J lost 3 bases, and 9 bases lay in between. The CDR3 spans 13 residues. From germline, CDR1 is SGHRS and CDR2 YFSETQ. Sequenced by immunoSEQ multiplex PCR; TCRdb stores in-frame clones only, minus some. The sample records around 140,000 clones, 75% to 90% being singletons. The time point was: blood 4 weeks post-SBRT, at nephrectomy. Treatment in this sample: 15 Gy SBRT to primary tumor, nephrectomy 4 weeks later. The sample here was blood, taken from a patient whose treatment included radiotherapy and nephrectomy. This chain connects TRBV5-1 to TRBJ1-5, with a tentative D call TRBD1 (5 bases). This TCR was sampled from a woman between 50 and 59 years old with renal cell carcinoma. The CDR3 reads CASRGEDNQPQHF. CDR3 sequence (DNA): TGCGCCAGCAGAGGGGAGGACAATCAGCCCCAGCATTTT.